This passage covers 22 T cell receptor beta chains from one sample sequenced in a study of T cell responses to AZD1222 COVID-19 vaccine. Assay used: immunoSEQ multiplex PCR; TCRdb lists only in-frame clones, some missing. The sample lists 100,000 to 150,000 clones, around 92% occurring once. The material was peripheral blood, obtained on day 0 of AZD1222 vaccination. The receptors derive from an adult in good health.

The gene calls are TRBV27 and TRBJ2-2, with a possible D match to TRBD2 (5 bases). Germline CDR1 and CDR2: MNHEY and SMNVEV (reference sequence). The V gene lost 6 bases and the J gene lost 8 bases, with 19 bases spanning the gap. This CDR3 contains 15 residues. The CDR3 nucleotides are TGTGCCAGCAGCCCCCTTGCGGGTCCTGGGGGGGAGCTGTTTTTT. This sequence encodes CASSPLAGPGGELFF.

This clone was seen only once. The chain employs TRBV6-5 and TRBJ1-6, with TRBD1 identical over 9 bases. Trimming at V came to 6 bases and at J to 9 bases, leaving 6 bases not matched to a gene. Germline V gene sequence: CDR1 MNHEY, CDR2 SVGAGI. This CDR3 has 14 amino acids. As DNA, the CDR3 is TGTGCCAGCAGCACACAGGGGGCAGGTTCACCCCTCCACTTT. Residues: CASSTQGAGSPLHF.

The chain carries TRBV5-1 and TRBJ2-7; D unclear. V was shortened by 5 bases and J by 3 bases, with 15 bases between the two germline ends. The germline V gene encodes CDR1 SGHRS and CDR2 YFSETQ. The CDR3 spans 14 residues. The CDR3 spells CASRPEPQGYEQYF. The CDR3 DNA reads as TGCGCCAGCAGGCCGGAACCACAAGGCTACGAGCAGTACTTC. Looking up the rest from reference TRBV5-1 and TRBJ2-7 gives the full variable domain: KAGVTQTPRYLIKTRGQQVTLSCSPISGHRSVSWYQQTPGQGLQFLFEYFSETQRNKGNFPGRFSGRQFSNSRSEMNVSTLELGDSALYLCASRPEPQGYEQYFGPGTRLTVT.

CDR3 residues: CASSLRTPGLAFSNEQFF. The CDR3 DNA sequence: TGTGCCAGCAGCTTGCGAACACCGGGACTAGCTTTTTCGAATGAGCAGTTCTTC. V and J are TRBV5-5 and TRBJ2-1; TRBD2 matches at 9 bases. V shed 1 base, J shed 7 bases, and the junction held 15 bases outside the gene matches. The CDR3 is 18 residues long. Looked up from germline, CDR1 is SGHKS and CDR2 is YYEKEE (reference sequence).

This chain links TRBV5-6 with TRBJ1-5, with D perhaps TRBD1 (5 bases). Germline CDR1 and CDR2: SGHDT and YYEEEE. This CDR3 comprises 15 residues. The V and J ends lost 1 base and 1 base respectively, with 9 bases between them. CDR3 loop: CASSLRRTSNQPQHF. CDR3 sequence (DNA): TGTGCCAGCAGCTTGAGGCGGACAAGCAATCAGCCCCAGCATTTT.

The chain couples TRBV27 to TRBJ1-6, with 7 bases aligning to TRBD1. Germline-derived CDR1 and CDR2 are MNHEY and SMNVEV (reference sequence). V lost 3 bases and J lost 6; bases outside the gene matches: 5. The CDR3 length is 15 residues. For the CDR3, the DNA is TGTGCCAGCAGTTTTCAGAACAGGGGTAATTCACCCCTCCACTTT. As protein: CASSFQNRGNSPLHF.

This chain links TRBV5-5 with TRBJ2-1; 10 bases fit TRBD2. The trim removed 2 bases at V and 6 bases at J, leaving 5 bases unmatched. This CDR3 is 15 amino acids long. Germline CDR1 and CDR2: SGHKS and YYEKEE (reference sequence). CDR3 coding DNA: TGTGCCAGCAGCTTTTCACTAGCGGGACGCAATGAGCAGTTCTTC. Translating gives CASSFSLAGRNEQFF.

V and J are TRBV2 and TRBJ2-2; either TRBD1 or TRBD2 may fit D (5 bases each). The length of the CDR3 is 15 residues. Between the trimmed V and J ends, which lost 2 bases and 8 bases, there was a span of 15 bases. Germline V gene lookup returns CDR1 SNHLY and CDR2 FYNNEI. The CDR3: CASSERPGSVGELFF. CDR3 coding DNA: TGTGCCAGCAGTGAACGGCCAGGGAGCGTGGGGGAGCTGTTTTTT. The full variable domain, rest sourced from reference TRBV2 and TRBJ2-2, is EPEVTQTPSHQVTQMGQEVILRCVPISNHLYFYWYRQILGQKVEFLVSFYNNEISEKSEIFDDQFSVERPDGSNFTLKIRSTKLEDSAMYFCASSERPGSVGELFFGEGSRLTVL.

The CDR3 sequence: CASSIEGTGTAKLFF. Here the CDR3 DNA reads TGTGCCAGTAGTATCGAAGGGACAGGGACGGCAAAACTGTTTTTT. The chain links TRBV19 to TRBJ1-4, with TRBD1 identical over 9 bases. This CDR3 has 15 amino acids. J was trimmed by 10 bases and V by 3 bases; bases with no gene match: 9. CDR1 is LNHDA and CDR2 is SQIVND in the germline V gene (reference sequence).

DNA of the CDR3: TGTGCCGCGCTGGGACAGGACAACCCCTACGAGCAGTACTTC. It yields the protein CAALGQDNPYEQYF. V is TRBV30 and J is TRBJ2-7; 8 bases match TRBD1. CDR1 GTSNPN and CDR2 SVGIG come from the germline V gene (reference sequence). V lost 8 bases, J lost 2 bases, and 11 bases stayed unmatched. The CDR3 has 14 residues. The full variable domain, with the rest looked up from reference TRBV30 and TRBJ2-7, is SQTIHQWPATLVQPVGSPLSLECTVEGTSNPNLYWYRQAAGRGLQLLFYSVGIGQISSEVPQNLSASRPQDRQFILSSKKLLLSDSGFYLCAALGQDNPYEQYFGPGTRLTVT.

The V and J genes are TRBV12-5 and TRBJ2-6; 9 positions match TRBD1. The germline CDR1 and CDR2 sequences are LGHNT and FRNRAP. V lost 1 base, J lost 0 bases, and 10 bases stayed unmatched. The CDR3 runs to 20 residues. This chain's CDR3 is CASGLARTGVRSSGANVLTF. The CDR3 nucleotides are TGTGCTAGTGGTTTGGCGAGGACAGGGGTCCGGAGCTCTGGGGCCAACGTCCTGACTTTC.

This chain connects TRBV29-1 to TRBJ2-1; 9 nucleotides agree with TRBD1. Germline loops: CDR1 SQVTM, CDR2 ANQGSEA. After removal of 5 bases from V and 9 bases from J, the junction contained 14 bases not matched to a gene. This CDR3 region has 15 residues. The CDR3 region has the DNA TGCAGCGTTACTCACCGGGACAGGGCGGTTGGTGAGCAGTTCTTC. It codes for CSVTHRDRAVGEQFF.

This rearrangement joins TRBV7-9 to TRBJ2-7; D is unresolved. V was trimmed by 1 base and J by 7 bases, leaving 8 bases between them. Germline V gene sequence: CDR1 SEHNR, CDR2 FQNEAQ (reference sequence). The CDR3 has 12 residues. This CDR3 reads CASSLGPGEQYF. The CDR3 DNA is TGTGCCAGCAGCTTAGGACCCGGGGAGCAGTACTTC.

The chain joins TRBV7-7 to TRBJ2-6; a weak D match, TRBD2 (6 bases). CDR3 length equals 16 residues. Germline CDR1 and CDR2: SSHAT and FNYEAQ (reference sequence). V shed 5 bases and J shed 1 base, with 12 bases lying between them. The CDR3 coding sequence is TGTGCCAGCAGCCCTAACGCGGGATCTGGGGCCAACGTCCTGACTTTC. Translating gives CASSPNAGSGANVLTF.

The V call is TRBV5-4, the J call TRBJ2-1, with 7 bases fitting TRBD2. Germline CDR1 reads SGHNT; CDR2 reads YYREEE (reference sequence). The CDR3 covers 16 residues. V shed 2 bases and J 3 bases; nucleotides not matched to a gene: 8. The CDR3 bases are TGTGCCAGCAGCTTTCAGAGGCTAGCGGACTACAATGAGCAGTTCTTC. Translation gives CASSFQRLADYNEQFF.

This rearrangement joins TRBV27 to TRBJ1-6; D gene ambiguous. The length of the CDR3 is 13 residues. Germline V gene data show CDR1 as MNHEY and CDR2 as SMNVEV (reference sequence). Trimming stripped 5 bases from V and 8 bases from J, with 10 bases between. CDR3: CASSRQTYSPLHF. For the CDR3, the DNA is TGTGCCAGCAGTCGTCAGACGTATTCACCCCTCCACTTT.

V usage is TRBV10-3 and J usage is TRBJ1-5, with TRBD1 matching 8 bases. Germline V gives CDR1 ENHRY, CDR2 SYGVKD. CDR3 length: 14 amino acids. V lost 10 bases, J lost 5 bases, and 10 bases stayed unmatched. The CDR3 region is CATDARGRDQPQHF. DNA for the CDR3: TGTGCCACCGATGCCAGGGGGCGCGATCAGCCCCAGCATTTT.

This rearrangement joins TRBV10-3 to TRBJ1-2; the D is unclear. The CDR3 consists of 16 residues. The germline V gene has CDR1 ENHRY and CDR2 SYGVKD. V lost 0 bases to trimming and J lost 8 bases, with 19 bases between them. CDR3 coding DNA: TGTGCCATCAGTGAGTCCCTTACGACGGGAGGGTCGGGCTACACCTTC. It translates to CAISESLTTGGSGYTF.

V is TRBV28 and J is TRBJ1-3; no definite D call. Germline CDR1 reads MDHEN; CDR2 reads SYDVKM. The CDR3 is made up of 14 amino acids. Trimming left V 2 bases short and J 0 bases short, with 5 bases between. CDR3 sequence reads: CASSLHHSGNTIYF. The CDR3 DNA is TGTGCCAGCAGTTTACACCACTCTGGAAACACCATATATTTT.

The chain is built from TRBV2 and TRBJ1-1; D not resolved. Trimming cost V 2 bases and J 7 bases, with 8 bases left between them. The CDR3 is made up of 12 amino acids. Germline CDR1 SNHLY, CDR2 FYNNEI. The CDR3 bases are TGTGCCAGCAGTGAATATAAGGGTGAAGCTTTCTTT. Amino acids: CASSEYKGEAFF.

The chain joins TRBV3-1 (or the pseudogene TRBV3-2) to TRBJ2-7; the match to TRBD2 covers 10 bases. The junction had 16 bases not matched to a gene; V was cut back by 1 base and J by 1 base. There are 20 residues in the CDR3. Germline assignment: CDR1 LGHDT and CDR2 YNNKEL (reference sequence). The CDR3 DNA sequence: TGTGCCAGCAGCCAAGGTACTATAAAGCGATCTAGCGGGAGTTCCTACGAGCAGTACTTC. Translated, it gives CASSQGTIKRSSGSSYEQYF.

The V and J genes are TRBV27 and TRBJ1-1; no reliable D call. CDR3 size: 13 residues. The ends were cut back, 5 bases at V and 0 bases at J, with 7 bases in the middle. Germline-derived CDR1 and CDR2 are MNHEY and SMNVEV (reference sequence). The DNA for the CDR3 is TGTGCCAGCAGTCCTCAGTTGAACACTGAAGCTTTCTTT. Its protein product is CASSPQLNTEAFF.